This T cell receptor beta chain comes out of a study of blood T cell repertoires in COVID-19. Sequencing was performed with immunoSEQ multiplex PCR; in TCRdb, only in-frame clones are kept and a portion is missing. The profile shows approximately 60,000 clones, around 80% of them singletons. There are 14 residues in the CDR3. Germline CDR1 reads GTSNPN; CDR2 reads SVGIG (reference sequence). Sequencing was performed on peripheral blood. The V gene is TRBV30, the J gene TRBJ2-2; a possible D gene is TRBD2 (5 bases). The source of this sequence is a woman aged 55-75 years with acute or convalescent COVID-19. This CDR3 reads CARESRTNTGELFF. The CDR3 DNA reads as TGTGCTAGGGAGTCGAGGACGAACACCGGGGAGCTGTTTTTT. The whole variable domain, filled in from reference TRBV30 and TRBJ2-2, reads SQTIHQWPATLVQPVGSPLSLECTVEGTSNPNLYWYRQAAGRGLQLLFYSVGIGQISSEVPQNLSASRPQDRQFILSSKKLLLSDSGFYLCARESRTNTGELFFGEGSRLTVL.